This TCR beta chain is drawn from a study of CD8 T cells in ankylosing spondylitis. General study results and limits: A subset of motif variants has previously been described in the synovial fluid and blood of reactive arthritis. A motif of eight highly homologous TCR beta variants was seen as apparently characteristic of ankylosing spondylitis blood.

The germline V gene has CDR1 LGHDT and CDR2 YNNKEL (reference sequence). The J segment lost 1 base and the V segment lost 2 bases, leaving 2 bases of the junction unmatched. There are 16 residues in the CDR3. With regard to this clonotype: The antigen is undetermined.

TCRdb processed the 5' RACE reads anew with MiXCR; each CDR3 protein has one entry. The data show 90,000 to 120,000 distinct CDR3 sequences, around 24% seen once. The specimen sequenced was synovial fluid, either unsorted or a sorted T cell fraction (not recorded which). This TCR was recovered from a male donor with ankylosing spondylitis. The chain recombines TRBV3-1 with TRBJ1-1, with 12 positions matching TRBD1. CDR3 region: CASSQMGQGANTEAFF. CDR3 nucleotide sequence: TGTGCCAGCAGCCAAATGGGACAGGGGGCGAACACTGAAGCTTTCTTT.